The 9 T cell receptor beta chains given below trace back to one sample, sequenced in a study of shared clonotypes between healthy human individuals. In the naive CD8 group, cells lacked CD45RO and were positively selected for CCR7, so terminally differentiated effector memory CD45RA+ cells were left out. Sequenced by immunoSEQ multiplex PCR; TCRdb stores in-frame clones only, minus some. This table has roughly 590,000 clones, about 95% appearing once. Sample: naive CD8+ T cells sorted from blood. These receptors originate from a woman in her twenties or thirties in good health.

This chain uses TRBV2 with TRBJ2-7, with D unresolved. The V end lost 6 bases, the J end lost 4 bases, and 7 bases lay between the germline ends. The CDR3 is 11 amino acids. Per the germline V gene, CDR1 is SNHLY and CDR2 is FYNNEI. Here the CDR3 reads CASSRWYEQYF. DNA of the CDR3: TGTGCCAGCAGCCGGTGGTACGAGCAGTACTTC. The whole variable domain, filled in from reference TRBV2 and TRBJ2-7, reads EPEVTQTPSHQVTQMGQEVILRCVPISNHLYFYWYRQILGQKVEFLVSFYNNEISEKSEIFDDQFSVERPDGSNFTLKIRSTKLEDSAMYFCASSRWYEQYFGPGTRLTVT.

The chain combines TRBV15 with TRBJ2-7, with a tentative D call TRBD2 (5 bases). The CDR3 covers 12 residues. Germline V lookup: CDR1 LNHNV, CDR2 YYDKDF (reference sequence). V lost 9 bases and J lost 4, with 13 bases in between. In DNA form, the CDR3 reads TGTGCCACGGAGGATGATTTTTACGAGCAGTACTTC. Translated: CATEDDFYEQYF.

This clone was seen only once. The identical CDR3 is also encoded by other nucleotide sequences in the sample. The chain employs TRBV27 and TRBJ2-1; 9 nucleotides match TRBD1. The CDR3 has 13 residues. Germline V lookup: CDR1 MNHEY, CDR2 SMNVEV (reference sequence). The V gene end was trimmed by 3 bases and the J gene end by 9 bases; junction bases not matched to a gene: 3. Written as DNA, the CDR3 is TGTGCCAGCAGTTTTCGACAGGGGGGTGAGCAGTTCTTC. It codes for CASSFRQGGEQFF.

This sequence joins TRBV11-2 and TRBJ2-4; weak D call: TRBD1 (6 bases). The V gene lost 4 bases and the J gene lost 0 bases, with 10 bases spanning the gap. The CDR3 consists of 15 residues. Germline CDR1 and CDR2: SGHAT and FQNNGV. The CDR3 DNA reads as TGTGCCAGCAGCTCAGGGGCACTAGCCAAAAACATTCAGTACTTC. Protein: CASSSGALAKNIQYF.

J is TRBJ2-3 and V is TRBV19; the D call may be TRBD1 or TRBD2 (5 bases each). CDR3 length equals 16 residues. Trimming shortened V by 1 base and J by 1 base, and 12 bases separated the two germline ends. CDR1 LNHDA and CDR2 SQIVND come from the germline V gene (reference sequence). The CDR3 region is CASSIGPGTGTDTQYF. In DNA, the CDR3 is TGTGCCAGTAGTATAGGCCCGGGGACGGGCACAGATACGCAGTATTTT.

The chain employs TRBV6-5 and TRBJ2-1, with 13 positions matching TRBD2. The V gene's germline CDR1 is MNHEY and CDR2 SVGAGI. The CDR3 totals 15 residues. V trimming: 6 bases; J trimming: 5 bases; junction bases outside the gene matches: 4. CDR3 in DNA: TGTGCCAGCAGGGAAACTAGCGGGAGGGACAATGAGCAGTTCTTC. Protein: CASRETSGRDNEQFF.

This sequence joins TRBV7-8 and TRBJ1-1; 7 bases are a match to TRBD1. With 4 bases clipped from V and 7 bases from J, the junction kept 6 bases outside the gene matches. The germline V gene encodes CDR1 SGHVS and CDR2 FQNEAQ. CDR3 length equals 13 residues. CDR3 loop: CASSWTGLGEAFF. As DNA, the CDR3 is TGTGCCAGCAGCTGGACAGGACTGGGTGAAGCTTTCTTT.

V is TRBV15 and J is TRBJ2-2; the D is unclear. Germline CDR1 LNHNV, CDR2 YYDKDF (reference sequence). The CDR3 contains 15 residues. Trimming took 0 bases from V and 2 from J, leaving 7 bases between them. CDR3 nucleotide sequence: TGTGCCACCAGCAGAGATACGACCAACACCGGGGAGCTGTTTTTT. Protein: CATSRDTTNTGELFF.

This chain joins TRBV5-4 and TRBJ1-4; D is unclear. Germline V gene sequence: CDR1 SGHNT, CDR2 YYREEE (reference sequence). The CDR3 spans 12 residues. Trimming cost V 3 bases and J 6 bases, with 6 bases left between them. The CDR3 here is CASSSGHEKLFF. The DNA for the CDR3 is TGTGCCAGCAGCTCGGGTCATGAAAAACTGTTTTTT.